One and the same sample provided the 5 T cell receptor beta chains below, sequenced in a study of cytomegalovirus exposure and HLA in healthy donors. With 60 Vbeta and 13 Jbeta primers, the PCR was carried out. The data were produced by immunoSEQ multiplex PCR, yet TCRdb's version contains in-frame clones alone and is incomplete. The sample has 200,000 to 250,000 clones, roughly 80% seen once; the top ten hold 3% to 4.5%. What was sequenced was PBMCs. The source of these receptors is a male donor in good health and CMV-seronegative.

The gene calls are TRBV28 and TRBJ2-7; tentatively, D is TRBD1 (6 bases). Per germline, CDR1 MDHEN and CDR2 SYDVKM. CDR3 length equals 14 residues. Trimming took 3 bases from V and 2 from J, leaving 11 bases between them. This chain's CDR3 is CASSLGHQTYEQYF. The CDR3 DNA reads TGTGCCAGCAGTTTGGGACATCAAACCTACGAGCAGTACTTC. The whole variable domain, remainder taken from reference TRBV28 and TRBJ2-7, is DVKVTQSSRYLVKRTGEKVFLECVQDMDHENMFWYRQDPGLGLRLIYFSYDVKMKEKGDIPEGYSVSREKKERFSLILESASTNQTSMYLCASSLGHQTYEQYFGPGTRLTVT.

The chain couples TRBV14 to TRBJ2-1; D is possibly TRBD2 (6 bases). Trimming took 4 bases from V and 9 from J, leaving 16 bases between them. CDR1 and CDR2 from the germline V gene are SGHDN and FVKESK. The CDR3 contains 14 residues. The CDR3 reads CASSPYPTRGEQFF. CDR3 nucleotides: TGTGCCAGCAGCCCATATCCGACGCGGGGTGAGCAGTTCTTC. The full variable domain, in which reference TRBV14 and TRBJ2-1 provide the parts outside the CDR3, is EAGVTQFPSHSVIEKGQTVTLRCDPISGHDNLYWYRRVMGKEIKFLLHFVKESKQDESGMPNNRFLAERTGGTYSTLKVQPAELEDSGVYFCASSPYPTRGEQFFGPGTRLTVL.

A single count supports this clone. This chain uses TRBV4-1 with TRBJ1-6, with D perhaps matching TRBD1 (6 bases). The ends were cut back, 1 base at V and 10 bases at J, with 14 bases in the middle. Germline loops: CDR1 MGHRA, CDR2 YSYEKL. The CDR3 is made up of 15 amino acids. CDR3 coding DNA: TGCGCCAGCAGCCAAGGGACAGACCCGGGGTCACCCCTCCACTTT. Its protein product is CASSQGTDPGSPLHF.

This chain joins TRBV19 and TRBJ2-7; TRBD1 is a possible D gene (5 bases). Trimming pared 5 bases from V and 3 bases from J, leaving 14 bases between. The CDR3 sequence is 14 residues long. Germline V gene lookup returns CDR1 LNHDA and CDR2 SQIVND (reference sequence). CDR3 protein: CASSGQGSSYEQYF. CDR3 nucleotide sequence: TGTGCCAGTAGTGGCCAGGGTAGTAGCTACGAGCAGTACTTC.

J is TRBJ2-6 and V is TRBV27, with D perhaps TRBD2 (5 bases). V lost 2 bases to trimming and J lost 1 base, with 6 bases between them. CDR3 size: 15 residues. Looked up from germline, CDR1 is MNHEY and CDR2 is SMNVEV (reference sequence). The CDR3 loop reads CASSLRLSGANVLTF. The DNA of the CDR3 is TGTGCCAGCAGTTTAAGACTATCTGGGGCCAACGTCCTGACTTTC.